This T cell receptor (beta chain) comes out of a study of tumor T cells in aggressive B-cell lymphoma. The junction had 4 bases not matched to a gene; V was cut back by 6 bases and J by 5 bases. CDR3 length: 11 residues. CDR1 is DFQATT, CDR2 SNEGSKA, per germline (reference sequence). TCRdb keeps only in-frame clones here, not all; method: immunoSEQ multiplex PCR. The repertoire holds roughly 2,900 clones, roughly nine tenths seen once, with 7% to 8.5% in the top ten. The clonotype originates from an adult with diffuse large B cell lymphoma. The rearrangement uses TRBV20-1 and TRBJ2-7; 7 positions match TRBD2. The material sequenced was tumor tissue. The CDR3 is CSAGGEDEQYF. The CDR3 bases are TGCAGTGCGGGAGGGGAGGACGAGCAGTACTTC.